Included here is one T cell receptor beta chain sequence, with context. Its antigen is still unknown. Clones were sequenced by immunoSEQ multiplex PCR, and TCRdb holds only the in-frame ones, with some missing. The sample has 150,000 or so clones, about 91% seen once; the top ten hold 1.4% to 1.5%. The entry originates in a study of T cell responses to AZD1222 COVID-19 vaccine. General observations from the study: Just a handful of people given AZD1222 tested seropositive at baseline.

The starting material was peripheral blood, obtained on day 0 of AZD1222 vaccination. The source is an adult in good health.

The CDR3 loop is CASSLGGTNEKLFF. DNA of the CDR3: TGTGCCAGCAGCTTAGGGGGGACTAATGAAAAACTGTTTTTT. J is TRBJ1-4 and V is TRBV5-6, with TRBD1 as a possible D gene (6 bases). The CDR3 contains 14 residues. CDR1 SGHDT and CDR2 YYEEEE come from the germline V gene. Trimming took 2 bases from V and 2 from J, leaving 7 bases between them.